Below, 5 T cell receptor beta chains from the same sample are listed, as sequenced in a study of blood T cell repertoires in COVID-19. Here immunoSEQ multiplex PCR was the method, and the copy in TCRdb shows in-frame clones only, minus some. The sample records over 55,000 clones, 65% to 90% being singletons. The sequencing input was peripheral blood. The receptors here all came from a middle-aged man with acute or convalescent COVID-19.

The chain combines TRBV7-8 with TRBJ2-2; D possibly corresponds to TRBD1 (6 bases). This CDR3 is built from 13 residues. V lost 6 bases, J lost 4 bases, and 9 bases lay in between. Germline V lookup: CDR1 SGHVS, CDR2 FQNEAQ. CDR3 coding DNA: TGTGCCAGCAGGGACAGATTCACCGGGGAGCTGTTTTTT. Residues: CASRDRFTGELFF.

The chain links TRBV2 to TRBJ1-2, with D perhaps TRBD1 (5 bases). Trimming took off 3 bases at V and 8 bases at J, with 7 bases between the two ends. The germline CDR1 and CDR2 sequences are SNHLY and FYNNEI. The CDR3 has 11 residues. In DNA form, the CDR3 reads TGTGCCAGCAGTGAGTGGGGCGGCTACACCTTC. This translates into CASSEWGGYTF.

A few counts support this clone. V usage is TRBV7-2 and J usage is TRBJ2-2, with TRBD2 matching 8 bases. The length of the CDR3 is 14 residues. After removal of 5 bases from V and 4 bases from J, the junction contained 3 bases not matched to a gene. CDR1 is SGHTA and CDR2 is FQGNSA in the germline V gene. CDR3 nucleotides: TGTGCCAGCAGCCCCGGGGGGGCCACCGGGGAGCTGTTTTTT. It encodes CASSPGGATGELFF.

In this sample, this clone turned up once. In DNA form, the CDR3 reads TGTGCCAGCAGCCCAATGACTAGCGGGGGCTCAGATACGCAGTATTTT. Translation: CASSPMTSGGSDTQYF. V gene TRBV4-2 combines with J gene TRBJ2-3, with TRBD2 identical over 12 bases. Germline trimming cut 4 bases from V and 4 bases from J; bases unmatched to any gene: 6. The CDR3 runs to 16 residues. From germline, CDR1 is LGHNA and CDR2 YNFKEQ.

V usage is TRBV28 and J usage is TRBJ2-5, with 10 bases aligning to TRBD2. Germline CDR1 MDHEN, CDR2 SYDVKM. The CDR3 loop spans 16 amino acids. V dropped 3 bases and J dropped 4; count of bases not matched to a gene: 8. This CDR3 is CASSFLSGGAGETQYF. CDR3 coding DNA: TGTGCCAGCAGTTTTCTGAGCGGGGGGGCCGGAGAGACCCAGTACTTC.